The clone carrying this T cell receptor beta chain appeared many times. The antigen remains unidentified. This record belongs to a study of neurological immune-mediated disorders. General study findings and limits: The greatest degree of TCR clonal expansion was observed in HTLV-1-associated myelopathy, with the lowest in multiple sclerosis, below that of healthy controls.

Template-switch 5'RACE cDNA synthesis added a 10-nucleotide unique molecular identifier. TCRdb called the 5' RACE reads again in MiXCR, with one record for every CDR3 protein. The sample contains 54,000 or so distinct CDR3 sequences, around 3.5% of which appear only once. The TCR comes from a woman in her thirties with multiple sclerosis. The sample taken for sequencing was PBMCs.

CDR3 sequence (DNA): TGCGCCAGCAGCTTCCGGGAGGACACCGGGGAGCTGTTTTTT. Protein sequence: CASSFREDTGELFF. V gene TRBV5-1 combines with J gene TRBJ2-2, with 7 nucleotides matching TRBD2. This CDR3 has 14 residues. After removal of 2 bases from V and 3 bases from J, the junction contained 1 base not matched to a gene. CDR1 is SGHRS and CDR2 is YFSETQ in the germline V gene.